The source of this T cell receptor (beta chain) is a study of cytomegalovirus exposure and HLA in healthy donors. Background on the study: The 120 or so validation repertoires used a platform that matched the one used for the approximately 700 first-cohort repertoires, as a later analysis reported. Study observations and caveats: Reportedly, diagnosis of cytomegalovirus status by the classifier showed high specificity and sensitivity.

This table comes from immunoSEQ multiplex PCR, and its TCRdb copy is limited to in-frame clones, with some not included. The sample includes more than 60,000 clones, 96% of them seen just once. The CDR3 consists of 14 residues. With V trimmed by 7 bases and J by 8 bases, 8 bases remained unmatched. In germline, CDR1 is MNHNY, CDR2 SVGAGI (reference sequence). From the 120-subject validation cohort, which was separate from the approximately 700-subject first cohort, the donors were drawn. As concerns this clone: Antigen unknown.

This sequence joins TRBV6-6 and TRBJ1-2, with 12 positions matching TRBD1. Sequencing was done on a sample of PBMCs. This receptor was obtained from a woman younger than 35 in good health and CMV-seropositive. CDR3: CASTGTGGAGGYTF. CDR3 bases: TGTGCCAGCACTGGGACAGGGGGCGCGGGGGGCTACACCTTC.